The rows below give T cell receptor beta chains drawn from one sample of a study of identical twins. TCRdb reanalysed the 5' RACE reads using MiXCR and keeps one entry per CDR3 protein. The sample includes more than 350,000 distinct CDR3 sequences, 9% to 10% of them seen just once. Sequences were obtained from naive T cells sorted from blood. Receptors originate from a woman between 50 and 59 years old in good health. The CDR3 runs from the conserved cysteine through the conserved F or W. A D gene is named only where the DNA matches it firmly. Part of the rows lack a size; the others show once, few, many or a class for expanded clones.

clone_size d_call j_call v_call cdr3_aa cdr3_nt
few . TRBJ1-5 TRBV18 CARPQGSNQPQHF TGTGCCAGACCTCAGGGTAGCAATCAGCCCCAGCATTTT
. . TRBJ2-6 TRBV20-1 CSARSLSGANVLTF TGCAGTGCTCGGTCGCTCTCTGGGGCCAACGTCCTGACTTTC
few . TRBJ2-2 TRBV6-2/TRBV6-3 CASSFEGDPGELFF TGTGCCAGCAGTTTTGAGGGAGACCCCGGGGAGCTGTTTTTT
. . TRBJ1-1 TRBV29-1 CSVYIRSPMNTEAFF TGCAGCGTTTATATCCGTTCTCCCATGAACACTGAAGCTTTCTTT
. . TRBJ1-1 TRBV5-1 CASKGDLGGTEAFF TGCGCCAGCAAAGGGGACCTAGGTGGGACTGAAGCTTTCTTT
. . TRBJ2-6 TRBV29-1 CSVSGRTQGTGANVLTF TGCAGCGTTTCCGGACGGACCCAAGGCACTGGGGCCAACGTCCTGACTTTC
. . TRBJ1-2 TRBV5-1 CASSLLQGSHGYTF TGCGCCAGCAGCTTGTTACAGGGTTCGCATGGCTACACCTTC
few . TRBJ1-1 TRBV5-1 CASSPQPGFEAFF TGCGCCAGCAGCCCCCAGCCCGGGTTTGAAGCTTTCTTT
few . TRBJ1-2 TRBV29-1 CSVPAGGGDYGYTF TGCAGCGTCCCGGCGGGGGGGGGAGACTATGGCTACACCTTC
. TRBD1 TRBJ2-5 TRBV3-1 CASSQDGTGVPETQYF TGTGCCAGCAGCCAAGATGGGACAGGGGTCCCAGAGACCCAGTACTTC
. . TRBJ1-4 TRBV5-1 CASSPGPSSNEKLFF TGCGCCAGCAGCCCCGGACCCAGCTCGAATGAAAAACTGTTTTTT
. . TRBJ2-5 TRBV7-2 CASSRPPWTSRETQYF TGTGCCAGCAGCCGGCCCCCTTGGACCAGCCGGGAGACCCAGTACTTC
few . TRBJ2-1 TRBV3-1 CASSQFLRYNEQFF TGTGCCAGCAGCCAGTTCCTTCGGTACAATGAGCAGTTCTTC
. TRBD1 TRBJ1-1 TRBV5-1 CASSLGDRGPMNTEAFF TGCGCCAGCAGCTTGGGGGACAGGGGCCCTATGAACACTGAAGCTTTCTTT
few TRBD1 TRBJ2-5 TRBV6-2/TRBV6-3 CASCRGIPQETQYF TGTGCCAGCTGCAGGGGGATACCTCAAGAGACCCAGTACTTC
many . TRBJ2-7 TRBV6-5 CASSYTAGFDEQYF TGTGCCAGCAGTTACACCGCAGGCTTTGACGAGCAGTACTTC
. TRBD2 TRBJ2-1 TRBV6-5 CASSPSGRVDEQFF TGTGCCAGCAGTCCAAGCGGGAGGGTGGATGAGCAGTTCTTC
. TRBD2 TRBJ2-5 TRBV6-5 CASSTSGRAMETQYF TGTGCCAGCAGTACCAGCGGGAGGGCCATGGAGACCCAGTACTTC
many . TRBJ2-2 TRBV19 CASSISGTGELFF TGTGCCAGTAGTATCTCAGGGACCGGGGAGCTGTTTTTT
. . TRBJ1-1 TRBV12-5 CASGSNRLPGAVEAFF TGTGCTAGTGGATCGAACCGACTTCCGGGCGCAGTAGAAGCTTTCTTT
few . TRBJ1-1 TRBV5-1 CASSLGGPRVGEAFF TGCGCCAGCAGCTTGGGGGGACCGCGGGTCGGGGAAGCTTTCTTT
few TRBD2 TRBJ2-3 TRBV7-8 CASSRTIAGITDTQYF TGTGCCAGCAGCCGAACCATAGCGGGAATCACAGATACGCAGTATTTT
. . TRBJ2-4 TRBV6-2/TRBV6-3 CASSYDGLAKNIQYF TGTGCCAGCAGTTACGACGGGCTAGCCAAAAACATTCAGTACTTC
few . TRBJ2-4 TRBV28 CASSLLNGNIQYF TGTGCCAGCAGTTTACTTAACGGGAACATTCAGTACTTC
many TRBD2 TRBJ2-1 TRBV11-2 CASSLDGGRGRQFF TGTGCCAGCAGCTTAGATGGCGGGAGGGGCAGGCAGTTCTTC
few . TRBJ2-7 TRBV4-1 CASSPSVGELSYEQYF TGCGCCAGCAGCCCGTCGGTAGGCGAACTTTCCTACGAGCAGTACTTC
. . TRBJ1-5 TRBV11-3 CASSCLNYSNQPQHF TGTGCCAGCAGCTGTCTAAACTATAGCAATCAGCCCCAGCATTTT
few . TRBJ2-5 TRBV6-5 CASSTKRFQETQYF TGTGCCAGCAGTACAAAGCGGTTCCAAGAGACCCAGTACTTC
. . TRBJ1-2 TRBV2 CASSEDILSYGYTF TGTGCCAGCAGTGAGGACATCCTTAGCTATGGCTACACCTTC
few TRBD1 TRBJ1-1 TRBV5-1 CASVPGTGDWYLNTEAFF TGCGCCAGCGTTCCCGGGACAGGGGATTGGTATTTGAACACTGAAGCTTTCTTT
few . TRBJ2-1 TRBV20-1 CSAMQGRGRYEQFF TGCAGTGCCATGCAGGGCCGAGGTCGGTATGAGCAGTTCTTC
few TRBD2 TRBJ2-6 TRBV20-1 CSASSPGLAGFSGANVLTF TGCAGTGCTAGCTCCCCGGGACTAGCGGGGTTCTCTGGGGCCAACGTCCTGACTTTC
many TRBD2 TRBJ2-2 TRBV12-3/TRBV12-4 CAGYRSSGSPPMNTGELFF TGTGCCGGGTACCGTTCTAGCGGGAGTCCCCCCATGAACACCGGGGAGCTGTTTTTT
few . TRBJ1-1 TRBV7-9 CASSTTTTGDTEAFF TGTGCCAGCAGCACCACGACGACAGGTGACACTGAAGCTTTCTTT
. . TRBJ2-5 TRBV4-1 CASGNSVNQETQYF TGCGCCAGCGGAAATAGCGTCAACCAAGAGACCCAGTACTTC
few . TRBJ2-7 TRBV12-3/TRBV12-4 CASSFQGRQIKEQYF TGTGCCAGCAGTTTTCAGGGAAGGCAGATCAAGGAGCAGTACTTC
. TRBD1 TRBJ2-7 TRBV20-1 CSAREVTGEPPYEQYF TGCAGTGCTAGAGAAGTGACAGGGGAACCCCCCTACGAGCAGTACTTC
. . TRBJ1-1 TRBV29-1 CSVVARGATEAFF TGCAGCGTTGTAGCCAGGGGAGCCACTGAAGCTTTCTTT
many . TRBJ2-7 TRBV7-9 CASSRDSSAEQYF TGTGCCAGCAGCCGGGACTCCTCCGCCGAGCAGTACTTC
many . TRBJ2-1 TRBV6-5 CASSPGRTYNEQFF TGTGCCAGCAGTCCGGGACGGACCTACAATGAGCAGTTCTTC